This TCR beta chain appears in the sequencing data of a study of early T cells in non-severe SARS-CoV-2 infection. Study in general: Unpaired chains resulted from sequencing bulk RNA of unsorted whole blood.

This clonotype has just a few counts. Its specificity is unknown. Tagging with unique molecular identifiers was applied to individual cDNA molecules. In TCRdb, the 5' RACE reads were re-called with MiXCR into one record per CDR3 protein. This sample carries more than 85,000 distinct CDR3 sequences, around 17% of them seen once, and the ten largest clones take about 5%. Germline CDR1 SGHNT, CDR2 YYREEE (reference sequence). The CDR3 has 15 residues. V gave up 0 bases and J gave up 0 bases; unmatched junction bases: 2. Study outcomes and limitations: VDJdb matching favored anti-spike CD8 responses, missing private and CD4 specificities.

This TCR derives from an adult who was a healthcare worker with PCR-confirmed SARS-CoV-2 infection or an uninfected control (not recorded which). The rearrangement uses TRBV5-4 and TRBJ1-1, with 7 positions matching TRBD1. The specimen comprised whole blood, sampled at baseline. The CDR3 sequence is CASSLDRGMNTEAFF. DNA for the CDR3: TGTGCCAGCAGCTTGGACAGGGGAATGAACACTGAAGCTTTCTTT.